There are many counts of the clone carrying this T cell receptor beta chain. The record originates from a study of Graves' ophthalmopathy and Graves' hyperthyroidism. Amplified TCR beta CDR3 regions were obtained using RNA transcripts as template. First-round RT-PCR used HTBI primers; second-round multiplex PCR followed. One entry per CDR3 protein results from TCRdb running MiXCR on the multiplex PCR reads. This sample has approximately 640,000 distinct CDR3 sequences, with more than 40% found just once. V dropped 4 bases and J dropped 2 bases, with 20 bases sitting between them. CDR3 length equals 18 residues. The germline CDR1 and CDR2 sequences are MNHGY and SVAAGI.

The clonotype comes from an adult man with Graves' ophthalmopathy. The sequenced material came from peripheral blood. The rearrangement uses TRBV6-9 and TRBJ1-4; no reliable D call. CDR3 DNA: TGTGCCAGCAGTTGGAATGTTGGGTTGGTGCATACTAATGAAAAACTGTTTTTT. Translated, it gives CASSWNVGLVHTNEKLFF.